This TCR beta chain was identified in a study of blood T cell repertoires in COVID-19. As handled by the study authors: Estimated nucleated cell counts came from reference gene primer amplification. The repertoire was sequenced with immunoSEQ multiplex PCR; TCRdb's copy has only in-frame clones and lacks some. Clonal size and the V and J genes are those of that table, whereas D and trimming came from the DNA. The sample carries some 250,000 clones, roughly 90% recorded once. The Seattle patients joined while their infection was active and were tracked longitudinally afterward. Germline values: CDR1 MNHEY, CDR2 SVGAGI. This CDR3 spans 14 amino acids. Trimming removed 3 bases from V and 5 bases from J, with 8 bases in between.

The gene calls are TRBV6-5 and TRBJ1-6; D possibly corresponds to TRBD1 (5 bases). Material for sequencing was peripheral blood. The TCR sequence derives from a woman aged 25-40 years with COVID-19, enrolled during active disease. This CDR3 reads CASSYQQDNSPLHF. The CDR3 DNA follows: TGTGCCAGCAGTTATCAACAGGATAATTCACCCCTCCACTTT.